Sequencing of this T cell receptor (beta chain) was carried out in a study of regulatory T cells in long-lasting Graves disease. CDR1 and CDR2 (germline): SGHTA, FQGNSA. V shed 5 bases and J 2 bases; nucleotides not matched to a gene: 9. This CDR3 contains 16 residues. The time point was: newly diagnosed GD, antithyroid drugs for less than 3 months. Making the TCR library involved RNA that had been extracted from PBMCs. In building TCR beta libraries, iRepertoire HTBI primers were used together with Arm-PCR of CDR3 regions. From the multiplex PCR reads, TCRdb called clonotypes with MiXCR, one entry per CDR3 protein. Seen here are about 460,000 distinct CDR3 sequences, around 13% observed once, and the top ten hold approximately 15%. The same sample was also studied in work on T cells in Graves' hyperthyroidism and ophthalmopathy.

The J gene is TRBJ1-2, the V gene TRBV7-2; 9 bases map to TRBD1. This receptor was taken from a woman aged 45-59 years with Graves disease. Source: peripheral blood mononuclear cells (PBMCs), taken at new diagnosis, from a patient treated with antithyroid drugs. CDR3 DNA: TGTGCCAGCAGCCCACGTCCCGGGACAGGGAACTATGGCTACACCTTC. Its translation: CASSPRPGTGNYGYTF. Full variable domain (rest looked up from reference TRBV7-2 and TRBJ1-2): GAGVSQSPSNKVTEKGKDVELRCDPISGHTALYWYRQSLGQGLEFLIYFQGNSAPDKSGLPSDRFSAERTGGSVSTLTIQRTQQEDSAVYLCASSPRPGTGNYGYTFGSGTRLTVV.